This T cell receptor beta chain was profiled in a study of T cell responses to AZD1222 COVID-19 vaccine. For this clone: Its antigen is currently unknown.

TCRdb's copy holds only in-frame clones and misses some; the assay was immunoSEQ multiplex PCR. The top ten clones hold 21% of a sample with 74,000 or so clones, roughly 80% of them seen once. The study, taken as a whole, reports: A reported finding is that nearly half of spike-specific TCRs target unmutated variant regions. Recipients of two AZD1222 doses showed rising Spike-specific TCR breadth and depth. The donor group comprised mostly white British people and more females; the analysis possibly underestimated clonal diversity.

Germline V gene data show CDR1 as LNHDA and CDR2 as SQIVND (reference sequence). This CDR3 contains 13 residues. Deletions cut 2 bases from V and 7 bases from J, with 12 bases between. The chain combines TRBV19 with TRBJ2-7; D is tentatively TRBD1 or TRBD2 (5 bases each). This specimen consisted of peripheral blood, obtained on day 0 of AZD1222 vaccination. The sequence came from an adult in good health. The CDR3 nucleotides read TGTGCCAGTAGTATAAAGGGACGCCAAGAGCAGTACTTC. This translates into CASSIKGRQEQYF. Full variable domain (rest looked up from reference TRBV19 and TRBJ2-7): DGGITQSPKYLFRKEGQNVTLSCEQNLNHDAMYWYRQDPGQGLRLIYYSQIVNDFQKGDIAEGYSVSREKKESFPLTVTSAQKNPTAFYLCASSIKGRQEQYFGPGTRLTVT.